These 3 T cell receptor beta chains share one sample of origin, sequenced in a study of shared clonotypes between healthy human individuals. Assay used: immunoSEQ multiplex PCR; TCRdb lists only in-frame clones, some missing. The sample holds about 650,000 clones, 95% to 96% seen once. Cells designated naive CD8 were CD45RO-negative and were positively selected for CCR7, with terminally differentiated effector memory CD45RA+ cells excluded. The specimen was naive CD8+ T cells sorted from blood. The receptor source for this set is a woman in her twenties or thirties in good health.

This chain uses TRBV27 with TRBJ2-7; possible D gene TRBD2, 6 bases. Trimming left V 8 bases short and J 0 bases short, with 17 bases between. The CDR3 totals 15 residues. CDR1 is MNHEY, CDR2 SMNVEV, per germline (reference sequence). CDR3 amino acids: CASLTPAGTSYEQYF. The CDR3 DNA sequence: TGTGCCAGCCTCACTCCCGCGGGAACCTCCTACGAGCAGTACTTC.

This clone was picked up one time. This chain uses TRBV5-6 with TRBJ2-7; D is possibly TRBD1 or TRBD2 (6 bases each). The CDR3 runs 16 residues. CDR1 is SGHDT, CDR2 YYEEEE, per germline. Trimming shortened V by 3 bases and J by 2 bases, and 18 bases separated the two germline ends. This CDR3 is CASSSPSGGRTYEQYF. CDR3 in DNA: TGTGCCAGCAGCTCACCTTCCGGGGGCCGCACCTACGAGCAGTACTTC.

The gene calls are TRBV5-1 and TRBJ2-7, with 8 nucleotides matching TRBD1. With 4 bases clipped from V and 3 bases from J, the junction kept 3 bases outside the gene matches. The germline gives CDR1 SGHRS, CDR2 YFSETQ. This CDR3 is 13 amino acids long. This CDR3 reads CASSQGAGYEQYF. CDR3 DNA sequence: TGCGCCAGCAGCCAGGGGGCCGGCTACGAGCAGTACTTC.